This TCR beta chain comes out of a study of control samples from healthy donors and cancer patients. Sequencing used immunoSEQ multiplex PCR; TCRdb keeps in-frame clones, though not all of them. The table records about 180,000 clones, roughly nine tenths of them present only once. The germline V gene encodes CDR1 ENHRY and CDR2 SYGVKD. This CDR3 is 14 amino acids long. Trimming cost V 7 bases and J 5 bases; bases outside gene matches: 7. Input material: blood. This chain links TRBV10-3 with TRBJ2-5; 10 bases fit TRBD2. This TCR was sampled from a man under 40 in good health. In DNA form, the CDR3 reads TGTGCCATCATGCCTAGCGGGGGACGGGAGACCCAGTACTTC. This codes for CAIMPSGGRETQYF.